Listed here is a single TCR beta chain. This table comes from immunoSEQ multiplex PCR, and its TCRdb copy is limited to in-frame clones, with some not included. The sample has 800,000 or so clones; 95% to 97% are singletons. The data originate from a study of shared clonotypes between healthy human individuals. Selected positively for CCR7 and CD45RO-negative, naive CD8 cells excluded terminally differentiated effector memory CD45RA+ cells. The germline V gene encodes CDR1 MGHRA and CDR2 YSYEKL. CDR3 size: 15 residues. V was shortened by 0 bases and J by 5 bases, with 14 bases between the two germline ends.

The rearrangement uses TRBV4-1 and TRBJ2-7; D is unresolved. The sample consisted of naive CD8+ T cells sorted from blood. The sequence came from a man aged 25 to 40 in good health. The CDR3 nucleotides are TGCGCCAGCAGCCAAGAGGCCGCCGACTCAAACGAGCAGTACTTC. This sequence encodes CASSQEAADSNEQYF.